This T cell receptor beta chain is from a study of vaccination effects on CD4 cells after COVID-19. Whole-study context: Two-dose vaccination with either BNT162b2 or mRNA-1273 was given to the participants.

CD4+ T cells specific for antigen were expanded with viral peptide pools by the ViraFEST assay before sequencing. The culture ran for about 11 days, and then CD4+ T cells were isolated. People in the vaccine group had not been infected with SARS-CoV-2 before, and their nucleocapsid antibodies were negative. Wells of more than 1.5 million PBMC each were grown with about 9.8 IU/ml IL-2 and 9.5 to 10 ug/ml peptides. IL-2 medium took the place of half the medium on both days 3 and 7. Comments on this clone: Antigen unknown.

Here immunoSEQ multiplex PCR was the method, and the copy in TCRdb shows in-frame clones only, minus some. Found here are tens of thousands of clones, about 72% of them singletons; the top ten hold roughly 3.1%. Germline assignment: CDR1 SEHNR and CDR2 FQNEAQ (reference sequence). The CDR3 length is 15 residues. With V trimmed by 5 bases and J by 8 bases, 13 bases remained unmatched. This rearrangement joins TRBV7-9 to TRBJ1-2, with TRBD1 identical over 8 bases. Sequences were derived from CD4+ T cells from PBMCs cultured with HCoV-NL63 spike peptides, sampled before COVID-19 vaccination. The sequence was obtained from a human donor who received a COVID-19 vaccine. The CDR3 DNA reads TGTGCCAGCAGCCCCCGACCTGACAGGGGAGGAGGCTACACCTTC. Its translation: CASSPRPDRGGGYTF.